This passage covers 28 T cell receptor beta chains from one sample sequenced in a study of CD4 T cells in relation to SARS-CoV-2 and coronaviruses. Before the COVID-19 pandemic, during about 2010-2018, CD4+ T cells were taken from unexposed donors. Isolation of CD4+ T cells took place after about 9 days in culture. No antigen has been assigned to these receptors. This table comes from immunoSEQ multiplex PCR, and its TCRdb copy is limited to in-frame clones, with some not included. The repertoire holds some 23,000 clones, with around 80% as singletons. Material: CD4+ T cells from PBMCs, cultured in vitro. The receptors shown here come from a human donor in good health.

The chain couples TRBV4-1 to TRBJ2-1; 10 bases map to TRBD2. Germline CDR1 MGHRA, CDR2 YSYEKL. CDR3 length: 18 amino acids. V was clipped by 0 bases and J by 2 bases; unmatched bases: 7. CDR3: CASSQDAEREGPYNEQFF. DNA of the CDR3: TGCGCCAGCAGCCAAGATGCGGAGCGGGAGGGTCCCTACAATGAGCAGTTCTTC.

This clone has just a few counts. The chain carries TRBV7-9 and TRBJ2-7; 8 nucleotides align to TRBD1. This CDR3 is 16 amino acids long. Unmatched junction bases numbered 12, after V lost 5 bases and J lost 3 bases. Germline-derived CDR1 and CDR2 are SEHNR and FQNEAQ (reference sequence). The CDR3 here is CASSPHPRDRNYEQYF. Here the CDR3 DNA reads TGTGCCAGCAGCCCACACCCCCGGGACAGGAACTACGAGCAGTACTTC.

V and J are TRBV9 and TRBJ1-3; perhaps TRBD1 as D (5 bases). The germline gives CDR1 SGDLS, CDR2 YYNGEE. The CDR3 length is 14 residues. The V end was cut by 4 bases, the J end by 2 bases, with 10 bases between. The CDR3 nucleotides read TGTGCCAGCAGCACGGGGGGTGCTGGAAACACCATATATTTT. Translating gives CASSTGGAGNTIYF. The complete variable domain, with remaining parts taken from reference TRBV9 and TRBJ1-3, reads DSGVTQTPKHLITATGQRVTLRCSPRSGDLSVYWYQQSLDQGLQFLIQYYNGEERAKGNILERFSAQQFPDLHSELNLSSLELGDSALYFCASSTGGAGNTIYFGEGSWLTVV.

There are a few counts of this clone. CDR3 residues: CASSERSGGPEKLFF. In DNA, the CDR3 is TGTGCCAGCAGTGAACGGTCAGGGGGCCCGGAAAAACTGTTTTTT. The genes are TRBV6-1 and TRBJ1-4; TRBD1 aligns across 8 bases. Germline assignment: CDR1 MNHNS and CDR2 SASEGT. The CDR3 has 15 residues. With V trimmed by 2 bases and J by 8 bases, 7 bases remained unmatched.

This chain links TRBV19 with TRBJ1-6; D gene uncertain. CDR1 LNHDA and CDR2 SQIVND come from the germline V gene (reference sequence). Trimming pared 0 bases from V and 7 bases from J, leaving 7 bases between. This CDR3 spans 14 amino acids. CDR3 nucleotide sequence: TGTGCCAGTAGTATAGAGAGAAGGAATTCACCCCTCCACTTT. Its protein is CASSIERRNSPLHF.

The J gene is TRBJ1-4, the V gene TRBV4-1; D gene uncertain. CDR3 length: 15 amino acids. Germline CDR1 reads MGHRA; CDR2 reads YSYEKL. V was trimmed by 1 base and J by 4 bases, leaving 10 bases between them. CDR3: CASSQGIQDNEKLFF. For the CDR3, the DNA is TGCGCCAGCAGCCAAGGTATCCAGGATAATGAAAAACTGTTTTTT.

A few counts support this clone. J is TRBJ2-7 and V is TRBV7-9; TRBD1 aligns across 7 bases. The germline V gene encodes CDR1 SEHNR and CDR2 FQNEAQ (reference sequence). CDR3 length: 14 amino acids. Germline trimming cut 5 bases from V and 2 bases from J; bases unmatched to any gene: 6. The CDR3 sequence is CASSPSGTAYEQYF. As DNA, the CDR3 is TGTGCCAGCAGCCCATCCGGGACAGCCTACGAGCAGTACTTC.

This chain joins TRBV9 and TRBJ2-3, with D possibly being TRBD2 (6 bases). The CDR3 contains 15 residues. V gave up 2 bases and J gave up 2 bases, with 12 bases separating them. Germline CDR1 is SGDLS and CDR2 is YYNGEE. The CDR3 reads CASSVFSGYTDTQYF. The CDR3 DNA reads TGTGCCAGCAGCGTGTTTAGCGGCTACACAGATACGCAGTATTTT.

The chain is built from TRBV7-9 and TRBJ2-7; D tentatively fits TRBD1 or TRBD2 (5 bases each). This CDR3 comprises 15 residues. The germline V gene has CDR1 SEHNR and CDR2 FQNEAQ (reference sequence). Trimming shortened V by 5 bases and J by 0 bases, and 14 bases separated the two germline ends. In nucleotides, the CDR3 is TGTGCCAGCAGCCCGAGAGGTGGGGGCTCCTACGAGCAGTACTTC. This encodes CASSPRGGGSYEQYF.

CDR3 nucleotide sequence: TGTGCCAGCAGCTTTTCCCTAGATTCAGGGGCTGGGGCCAACGTCCTGACTTTC. Encoded protein: CASSFSLDSGAGANVLTF. The chain combines TRBV5-4 with TRBJ2-6, with D perhaps TRBD1 (6 bases). There are 18 residues in the CDR3. CDR1 and CDR2 (germline): SGHNT, YYREEE (reference sequence). Trimming shortened V by 2 bases and J by 2 bases, and 17 bases separated the two germline ends.

This clone has a handful of counts. The chain combines TRBV11-1 with TRBJ1-2; possibly TRBD1 for D (5 bases). CDR1 is SGHAT, CDR2 FQDESV, per germline (reference sequence). The CDR3 consists of 15 residues. Trimming cost V 1 base and J 4 bases, with 13 bases left between them. For the CDR3, the DNA is TGTGCCAGCAGCTTAGAGGGATCAGGGACCTATGGCTACACCTTC. Protein product: CASSLEGSGTYGYTF.

The V and J genes are TRBV19 and TRBJ2-1; the match to TRBD2 covers 7 bases. The trim removed 3 bases at V and 7 bases at J, leaving 12 bases unmatched. The CDR3 loop spans 16 amino acids. The germline CDR1 and CDR2 sequences are LNHDA and SQIVND (reference sequence). The CDR3 reads CASSIQGSGTKNEQFF. In DNA, the CDR3 is TGTGCCAGTAGTATCCAGGGATCCGGGACTAAAAATGAGCAGTTCTTC.

The J gene is TRBJ2-7, the V gene TRBV27, with 8 positions matching TRBD1. The ends lost 5 bases at V and 9 bases at J; junction bases unmatched: 15. CDR3 length: 15 residues. CDR1 MNHEY and CDR2 SMNVEV come from the germline V gene (reference sequence). Here the CDR3 reads CASSGLRGRPQGQYF. In DNA, the CDR3 is TGTGCCAGCAGTGGACTCAGGGGGCGTCCCCAGGGGCAGTACTTC.

The rearrangement uses TRBV19 and TRBJ2-2; TRBD2 is a possible D gene (5 bases). The CDR3 length is 14 residues. V was shortened by 2 bases and J by 8 bases, with 12 bases between the two germline ends. Germline values: CDR1 LNHDA, CDR2 SQIVND (reference sequence). CDR3 in amino acids: CASSIPSRAGELFF. The CDR3 DNA is TGTGCCAGTAGTATACCTAGCCGGGCGGGGGAGCTGTTTTTT.

The chain couples TRBV5-4 to TRBJ2-5, with TRBD2 matching 8 bases. The germline V gene encodes CDR1 SGHNT and CDR2 YYREEE (reference sequence). The CDR3 loop spans 16 amino acids. The V gene end was trimmed by 4 bases and the J gene end by 2 bases; junction bases not matched to a gene: 10. The DNA of the CDR3 is TGTGCCAGCAGCACCCCTATCGGGGGGGAACAAGAGACCCAGTACTTC. Residues: CASSTPIGGEQETQYF.

The J gene is TRBJ2-5, the V gene TRBV4-3, with a weak D call TRBD1 (6 bases). The CDR3 loop spans 13 amino acids. The germline V gene has CDR1 LGHNA and CDR2 YSLEER. Trimming removed 4 bases at V and 3 bases at J, with 9 bases between. The CDR3, as DNA: TGCGCCAGCAGCCTTAACAGGGAAGAGACCCAGTACTTC. This translates into CASSLNREETQYF.

The chain has TRBV19 and TRBJ1-6; D is perhaps TRBD1 (6 bases). The germline V and J ends were trimmed by 8 bases and 6 bases, with 17 bases remaining between them. CDR1 is LNHDA and CDR2 is SQIVND in the germline V gene (reference sequence). This CDR3 is built from 15 residues. The DNA of the CDR3 is TGTGCCAGTCACCCTGGGGGGCCGGGTAATTCACCCCTCCACTTT. It yields the protein CASHPGGPGNSPLHF.

This clone appeared once. V gene TRBV7-3 combines with J gene TRBJ2-3; D is unresolved. V lost 1 base and J 2 bases, leaving 10 bases between the germline ends. The CDR3 is 15 amino acids. Germline V lookup: CDR1 SGHTA, CDR2 FQGTGA. The CDR3 region has the DNA TGTGCCAGCAGCTTAAGTCCTAGTCCCACAGATACGCAGTATTTT. This translates into CASSLSPSPTDTQYF.

The V gene is TRBV5-4, the J gene TRBJ2-1; D unclear. This CDR3 has 18 residues. Trimming pared 3 bases from V and 2 bases from J, leaving 21 bases between. Germline CDR1 reads SGHNT; CDR2 reads YYREEE (reference sequence). CDR3 nucleotide sequence: TGTGCCAGCAGCTCCGCCGATACCCGAGTGGGCACCTACAATGAGCAGTTCTTC. Translating it yields CASSSADTRVGTYNEQFF.

The V and J genes are TRBV4-2 and TRBJ2-7; D unclear. V lost 4 bases and J lost 5, with 15 bases in between. The CDR3 spans 14 residues. Germline CDR1 reads LGHNA; CDR2 reads YNFKEQ. CDR3 nucleotide sequence: TGTGCCAGCAGCCGAGACCCGGATCTAAACGAGCAGTACTTC. As protein: CASSRDPDLNEQYF.

This clone was seen once. The chain has TRBV4-3 and TRBJ1-4; maybe TRBD1 (6 bases). The CDR3 consists of 15 residues. Germline-derived CDR1 and CDR2 are LGHNA and YSLEER. V gave up 0 bases and J gave up 9 bases, with 14 bases separating them. The CDR3: CASSQEGTWGQKLFF. The CDR3 DNA follows: TGCGCCAGCAGCCAAGAGGGGACTTGGGGGCAAAAACTGTTTTTT.

By proportion, this clone is medium-sized. V and J are TRBV28 and TRBJ1-3; D is possibly TRBD1 (5 bases). Trimming removed 8 bases from V and 8 bases from J, with 19 bases in between. Germline-derived CDR1 and CDR2 are MDHEN and SYDVKM. The length of the CDR3 is 14 residues. The CDR3 here is CASRPGQGGHTIYF. CDR3 nucleotides: TGTGCCAGCCGCCCCGGGCAGGGAGGACACACCATATATTTT.

CDR3 region: CSATSGQPQHF. CDR3 in DNA: TGCAGTGCTACTTCGGGACAGCCCCAGCATTTT. The chain recombines TRBV20-1 with TRBJ1-5; D uncertain. Germline CDR1 is DFQATT and CDR2 is SNEGSKA (reference sequence). The germline V and J ends were trimmed by 4 bases and 7 bases, with 8 bases remaining between them. The CDR3 is made up of 11 amino acids.

This sequence joins TRBV5-1 and TRBJ2-3, with D perhaps TRBD2 (6 bases). Germline V gene sequence: CDR1 SGHRS, CDR2 YFSETQ. Deletions cut 1 base from V and 2 bases from J, with 14 bases between. The CDR3 loop spans 16 amino acids. The CDR3 is CASSLQPGAPTDTQYF. CDR3 DNA: TGCGCCAGCAGCTTGCAGCCGGGAGCGCCCACAGATACGCAGTATTTT.

In DNA, the CDR3 is TGTGCCAGCAGCCCTACAAGGGAGCTGTTTTTT. Translated: CASSPTRELFF. The chain has TRBV7-2 and TRBJ2-2; D unclear. This CDR3 has 11 residues. V was shortened by 5 bases and J by 9 bases, with 7 bases between the two germline ends. The V gene's germline CDR1 is SGHTA and CDR2 FQGNSA.

The J gene is TRBJ1-4, the V gene TRBV4-3, with D uncertain. Germline CDR1 reads LGHNA; CDR2 reads YSLEER. This CDR3 contains 15 residues. With 4 bases removed from V and 0 bases from J, the gap between germline ends came to 9 bases. The CDR3 nucleotides read TGCGCCAGCAGCCGAGCCTTTGCAACTAATGAAAAACTGTTTTTT. Its translation: CASSRAFATNEKLFF.

V is TRBV6-2 or TRBV6-3 and J is TRBJ2-5; no definite D call. The CDR3 totals 15 residues. The ends were cut back, 2 bases at V and 0 bases at J, with 10 bases in the middle. The germline V gene has CDR1 MNHEY and CDR2 SVGEGT. Written as DNA, the CDR3 is TGTGCCAGCAGTTACAGGGTCAGGTACCAAGAGACCCAGTACTTC. This encodes CASSYRVRYQETQYF.

The rearrangement uses TRBV5-6 and TRBJ2-5, with D maybe TRBD1 (7 bases). Trimming left V 5 bases short and J 5 bases short, with 13 bases between. The germline CDR1 and CDR2 sequences are SGHDT and YYEEEE. The CDR3 runs to 13 residues. CDR3 sequence: CASSHAGGETQYF. In DNA form, the CDR3 reads TGTGCCAGCAGTCACGCAGGGGGGGAGACCCAGTACTTC.